Below, one T cell receptor (beta chain) is given with its context. The data are from a study of blood T cell repertoires in COVID-19. Study-level background: Acute and convalescent COVID-19 samples came from the United States, Italy and Spain. PBMCs, B-cell-depleted T cells, or T cells provided the cDNA or gDNA that made up the material.

Libraries were prepared by immunoSEQ multiplex PCR; TCRdb keeps only in-frame clonotypes and omits some of them. The sample carries around 380,000 clones, around 87% recorded once. Trimming pared 3 bases from V and 5 bases from J, leaving 10 bases between. The germline V gene encodes CDR1 SGHDN and CDR2 FVKESK. The CDR3 has 13 amino acids. Participant ages covered about 18 to 100 years across about two dozen US areas. Donors were grouped by their self-reported clinical history. Sequencing was performed on PBMCs or T cells enriched from blood (not recorded which). The chain combines TRBV14 with TRBJ1-2; D uncertain. The receptor's source is a young man who had recovered from COVID-19. The CDR3 spells CASSQGLGYGYTF. As DNA, the CDR3 is TGTGCCAGCAGCCAGGGCCTTGGGTATGGCTACACCTTC.